The rows below give T cell receptor beta chains drawn from one sample of a study of cytomegalovirus exposure and HLA in healthy donors. Profiled with immunoSEQ multiplex PCR; TCRdb holds only in-frame clones, not every one. The sample has under 90,000 clones. Sequenced: PBMCs. The source of these receptors is a man between 50 and 59 years old in good health and CMV-seropositive. The CDR3 runs from the conserved cysteine through the conserved F or W. Fields, in order: V gene, D gene, J gene, CDR3 DNA, CDR3 protein. The D gene is left open where the match is weak.

V gene: TRBV7-9; D gene: .; J gene: TRBJ2-7; CDR3 DNA: TGTGCCAGCAGCTTAAGCGGAGACGAGCAGTACTTC; CDR3 protein: CASSLSGDEQYF
V gene: TRBV7-2; D gene: TRBD1; J gene: TRBJ1-2; CDR3 DNA: TGTGCCAGCAGCTCGGGACAGGGTTATGGCTACACCTTC; CDR3 protein: CASSSGQGYGYTF
V gene: TRBV10-2; D gene: TRBD2; J gene: TRBJ2-1; CDR3 DNA: TGCGCCACCCACGGGAGCGGGGGGCCCTACAATGAGCAGTTCTTC; CDR3 protein: CATHGSGGPYNEQFF
V gene: TRBV5-6; D gene: .; J gene: TRBJ1-1; CDR3 DNA: TGTGCCAGCGGGGGGGGCGGAGTGAACACTGAAGCTTTCTTT; CDR3 protein: CASGGGGVNTEAFF
V gene: TRBV29-1; D gene: .; J gene: TRBJ1-2; CDR3 DNA: TGCAGCGTTGCCCTAGGGGGGGACTATGGCTACACCTTC; CDR3 protein: CSVALGGDYGYTF
V gene: TRBV30; D gene: .; J gene: TRBJ1-1; CDR3 DNA: TGTGCCTGGAGTGGGAGAACTGAAGCTTTCTTT; CDR3 protein: CAWSGRTEAFF
V gene: TRBV9; D gene: TRBD2; J gene: TRBJ2-5; CDR3 DNA: TGTGCCAGCAGCACGGGGGGGGAGACCCAGTACTTC; CDR3 protein: CASSTGGETQYF
V gene: TRBV10-2; D gene: .; J gene: TRBJ2-1; CDR3 DNA: TGCGCCAGCTCCTCCGGGCTAGCGATGACTAATGAGCAGTTCTTC; CDR3 protein: CASSSGLAMTNEQFF
V gene: TRBV5-6; D gene: .; J gene: TRBJ2-7; CDR3 DNA: TGTGCCAGCAGCCAGCGGGTCCTCTACGAGCAGTACTTC; CDR3 protein: CASSQRVLYEQYF
V gene: TRBV13; D gene: .; J gene: TRBJ2-3; CDR3 DNA: TGTGCCAGCAGCTTAGGGGTCAGGGAGGCAGATACGCAGTATTTT; CDR3 protein: CASSLGVREADTQYF
V gene: TRBV18; D gene: .; J gene: TRBJ1-1; CDR3 DNA: TGTGCCAGCTCACCTTCGGTGTCTGAAGCTTTCTTT; CDR3 protein: CASSPSVSEAFF
V gene: TRBV6-6; D gene: .; J gene: TRBJ1-2; CDR3 DNA: TGTGCCAGCAGCCACTCAAGTTTGGAGGGCTACACCTTC; CDR3 protein: CASSHSSLEGYTF
V gene: TRBV5-1; D gene: .; J gene: TRBJ2-2; CDR3 DNA: TGCGCCAGCAGCTTCGGGGGAGGGGAGCTGTTTTTT; CDR3 protein: CASSFGGGELFF
V gene: TRBV2; D gene: .; J gene: TRBJ1-2; CDR3 DNA: TGTGCCAGCAGTGAAGCGCAAGGGGCCGGCTATGGCTACACCTTC; CDR3 protein: CASSEAQGAGYGYTF
V gene: TRBV9; D gene: TRBD1; J gene: TRBJ2-4; CDR3 DNA: TGTGCCAGCAGCCAGGGGGACCGGCGAGGCAAAAACATTCAGTACTTC; CDR3 protein: CASSQGDRRGKNIQYF
V gene: TRBV19; D gene: TRBD2; J gene: TRBJ2-3; CDR3 DNA: TGTGCCAGTAGTATTGGACCCGGACTAGTGGGGGGGTGGGAACGCACAGATACGCAGTATTTT; CDR3 protein: CASSIGPGLVGGWERTDTQYF
V gene: TRBV19; D gene: .; J gene: TRBJ1-1; CDR3 DNA: TGTGCCAGCCGTCGGGACTCCTCCACTGAAGCTTTCTTT; CDR3 protein: CASRRDSSTEAFF
V gene: TRBV18; D gene: .; J gene: TRBJ1-5; CDR3 DNA: TGTGCCAGCTCACCTCGCGGTCTGAATCAGCCCCAGCATTTT; CDR3 protein: CASSPRGLNQPQHF
V gene: TRBV4-2; D gene: TRBD2; J gene: TRBJ2-5; CDR3 DNA: TGTGCCAGCAGCCAAGATCGGGGGGGCCAAGAGACCCAGTACTTC; CDR3 protein: CASSQDRGGQETQYF
V gene: TRBV7-9; D gene: .; J gene: TRBJ1-5; CDR3 DNA: TGTGCCAGCAGCTTAGGAGGGGGTAGCAATCAGCCCCAGCATTTT; CDR3 protein: CASSLGGGSNQPQHF